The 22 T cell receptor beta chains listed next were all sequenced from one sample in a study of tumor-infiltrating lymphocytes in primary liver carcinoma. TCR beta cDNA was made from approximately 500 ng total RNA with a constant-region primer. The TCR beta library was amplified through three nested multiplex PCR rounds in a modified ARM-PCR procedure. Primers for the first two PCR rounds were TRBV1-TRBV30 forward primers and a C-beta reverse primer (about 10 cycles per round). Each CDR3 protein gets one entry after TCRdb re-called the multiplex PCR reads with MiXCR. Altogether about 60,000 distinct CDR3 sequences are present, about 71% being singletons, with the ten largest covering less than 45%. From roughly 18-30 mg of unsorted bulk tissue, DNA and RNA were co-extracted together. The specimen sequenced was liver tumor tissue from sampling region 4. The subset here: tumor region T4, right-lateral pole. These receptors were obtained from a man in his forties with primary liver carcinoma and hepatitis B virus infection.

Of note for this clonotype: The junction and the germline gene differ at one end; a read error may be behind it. CDR3 DNA sequence: TGCGCCAGCAGCCCCGCCGGGGGCTCCGGCTACTCCTTC. Protein sequence: CASSPAGGSGYSF. The chain joins TRBV11-2 to TRBJ1-2; the D gene is possibly TRBD1 (6 bases). The CDR3 is made up of 13 amino acids. Looked up from germline, CDR1 is SGHAT and CDR2 is FQNNGV.

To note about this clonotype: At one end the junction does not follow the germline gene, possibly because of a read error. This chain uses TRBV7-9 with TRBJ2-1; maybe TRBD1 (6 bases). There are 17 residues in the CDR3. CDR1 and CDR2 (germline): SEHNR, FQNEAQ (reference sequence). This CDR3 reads CASSLSYQGPKTNEQFF. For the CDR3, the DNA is TGTGCAAGCAGCTTATCATATCAGGGGCCTAAAACAAATGAGCAGTTTTTC.

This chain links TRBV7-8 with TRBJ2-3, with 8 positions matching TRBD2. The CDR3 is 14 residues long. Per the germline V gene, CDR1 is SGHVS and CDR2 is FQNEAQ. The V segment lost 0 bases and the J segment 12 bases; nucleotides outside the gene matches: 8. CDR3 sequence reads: CASSLAAGAPAQYF. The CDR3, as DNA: TGTGCCAGCAGCTTAGCAGCGGGAGCCCCCGCCCAGTATTTT.

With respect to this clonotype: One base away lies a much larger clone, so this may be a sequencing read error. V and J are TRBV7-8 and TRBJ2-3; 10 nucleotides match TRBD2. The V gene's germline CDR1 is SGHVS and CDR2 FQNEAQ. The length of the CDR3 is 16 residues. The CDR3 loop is CTSSYGLADDTDTQYF. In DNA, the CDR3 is TGTACCAGCAGCTACGGACTAGCGGACGACACAGATACGCAGTATTTT.

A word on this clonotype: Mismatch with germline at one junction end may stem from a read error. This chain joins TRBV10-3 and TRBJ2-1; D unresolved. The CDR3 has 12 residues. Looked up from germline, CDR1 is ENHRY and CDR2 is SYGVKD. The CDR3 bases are TGTGCCACCGGACCCTCTTACAATGAGGAGTTCTTC. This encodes CATGPSYNEEFF.

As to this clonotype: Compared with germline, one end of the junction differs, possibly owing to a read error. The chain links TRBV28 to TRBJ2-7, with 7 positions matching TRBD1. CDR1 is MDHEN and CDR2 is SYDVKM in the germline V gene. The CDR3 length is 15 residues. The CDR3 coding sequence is TGTGCCAGCAGTTTCGGACAGGAACCGGCCTACAAGCAGTACTTC. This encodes CASSFGQEPAYKQYF.

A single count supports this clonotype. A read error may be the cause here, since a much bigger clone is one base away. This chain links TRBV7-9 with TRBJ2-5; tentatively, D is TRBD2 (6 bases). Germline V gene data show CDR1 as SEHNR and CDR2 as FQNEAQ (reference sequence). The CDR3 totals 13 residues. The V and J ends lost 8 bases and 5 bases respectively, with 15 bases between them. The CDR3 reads CASHELATETQYF. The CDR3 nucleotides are TGTGCCAGCCACGAGCTAGCGACCGAGACCCAGTACTTC. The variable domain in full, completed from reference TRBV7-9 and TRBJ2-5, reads DTGVSQNPRHKITKRGQNVTFRCDPISEHNRLYWYRQTLGQGPEFLTYFQNEAQLEKSRLLSDRFSAERPKGSFSTLEIQRTEQGDSAMYLCASHELATETQYFGPGTRLLVL.

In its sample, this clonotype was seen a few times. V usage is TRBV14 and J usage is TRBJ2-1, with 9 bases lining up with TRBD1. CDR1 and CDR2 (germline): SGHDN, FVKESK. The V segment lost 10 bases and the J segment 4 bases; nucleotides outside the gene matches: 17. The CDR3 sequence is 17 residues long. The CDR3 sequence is CAKSQEGQGTGYNEQFF. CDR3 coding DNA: TGTGCCAAGAGCCAAGAGGGTCAGGGGACAGGGTACAATGAGCAGTTCTTC.

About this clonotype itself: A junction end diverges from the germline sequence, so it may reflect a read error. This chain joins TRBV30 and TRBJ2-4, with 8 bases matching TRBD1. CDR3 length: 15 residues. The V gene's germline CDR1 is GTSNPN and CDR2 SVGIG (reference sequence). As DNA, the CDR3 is TGTGCCAGGAGGGGACGGGACAGGACCAAAAACATTCAGTACTTC. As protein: CARRGRDRTKNIQYF.

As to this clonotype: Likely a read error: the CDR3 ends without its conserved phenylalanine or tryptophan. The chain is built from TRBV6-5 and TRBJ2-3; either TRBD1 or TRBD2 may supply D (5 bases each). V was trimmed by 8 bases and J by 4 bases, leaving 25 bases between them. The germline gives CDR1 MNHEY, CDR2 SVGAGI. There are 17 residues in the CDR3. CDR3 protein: CASHEQDVRKEADTQYS. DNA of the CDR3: TGTGCCAGCCACGAACAGGACGTGAGGAAGGAGGCAGATACGCAGTATTCT.

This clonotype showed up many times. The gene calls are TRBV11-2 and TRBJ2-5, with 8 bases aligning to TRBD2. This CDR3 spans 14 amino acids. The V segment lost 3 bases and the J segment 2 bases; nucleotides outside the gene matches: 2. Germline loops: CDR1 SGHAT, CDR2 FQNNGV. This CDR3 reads CASSFSGGQETQYF. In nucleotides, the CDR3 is TGTGCCAGCAGCTTCAGCGGGGGACAAGAGACCCAGTACTTC.

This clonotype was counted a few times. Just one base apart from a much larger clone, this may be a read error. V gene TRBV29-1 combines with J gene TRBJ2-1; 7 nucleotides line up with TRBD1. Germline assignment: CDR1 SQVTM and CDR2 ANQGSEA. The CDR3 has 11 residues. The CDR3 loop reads CNADRYNEQFF. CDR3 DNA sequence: TGCAACGCGGACAGGTACAATGAGCAGTTCTTC.

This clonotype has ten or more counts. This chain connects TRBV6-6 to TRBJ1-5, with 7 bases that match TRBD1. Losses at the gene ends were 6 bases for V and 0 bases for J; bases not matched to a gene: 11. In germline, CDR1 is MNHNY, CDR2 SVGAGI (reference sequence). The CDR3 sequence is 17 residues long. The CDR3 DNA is TGTGCCAGCAGCGGGACAGAGGGGGTCTATAGCAATCAGCCCCAGCATTTT. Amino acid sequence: CASSGTEGVYSNQPQHF.

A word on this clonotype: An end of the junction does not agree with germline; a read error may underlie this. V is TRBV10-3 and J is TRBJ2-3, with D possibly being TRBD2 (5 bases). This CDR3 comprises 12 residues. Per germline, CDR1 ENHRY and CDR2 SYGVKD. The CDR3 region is CTIGVRPDTQYF. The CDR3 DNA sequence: TGTACCATCGGGGTGAGGCCAGATACGCAGTATTTT.

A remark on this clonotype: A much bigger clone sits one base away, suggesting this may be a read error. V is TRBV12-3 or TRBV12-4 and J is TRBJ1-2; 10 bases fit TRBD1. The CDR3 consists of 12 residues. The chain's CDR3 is CVIGQGVNGYTF. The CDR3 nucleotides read TGTGTCATCGGACAGGGGGTCAATGGCTACACCTTC.

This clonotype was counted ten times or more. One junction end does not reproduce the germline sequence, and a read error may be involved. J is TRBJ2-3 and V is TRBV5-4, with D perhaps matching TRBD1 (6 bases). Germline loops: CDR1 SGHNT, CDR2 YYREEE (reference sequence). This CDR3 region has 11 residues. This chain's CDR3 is CASSQNERTDF. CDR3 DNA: TGTGCCAGCAGCCAGAACGAAAGGACAGATTTT.

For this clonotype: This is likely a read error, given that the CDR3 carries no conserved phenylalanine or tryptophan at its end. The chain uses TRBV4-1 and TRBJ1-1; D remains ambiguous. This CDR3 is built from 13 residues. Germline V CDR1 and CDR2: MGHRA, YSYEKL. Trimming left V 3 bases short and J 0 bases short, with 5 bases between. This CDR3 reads CASSHLLNTEAFL. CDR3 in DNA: TGCGCCAGCAGCCATCTCCTGAACACTGAAGCTTTCTTG.

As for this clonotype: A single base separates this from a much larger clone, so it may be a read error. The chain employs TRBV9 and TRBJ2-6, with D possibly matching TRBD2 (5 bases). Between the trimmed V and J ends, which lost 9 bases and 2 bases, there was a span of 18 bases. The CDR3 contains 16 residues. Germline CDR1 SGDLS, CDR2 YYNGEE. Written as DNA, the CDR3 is TGTGCCATCGGGGAAAGTGGTATCCCTGGGGCCAACGTCCTGACTTTC. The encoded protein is CAIGESGIPGANVLTF.

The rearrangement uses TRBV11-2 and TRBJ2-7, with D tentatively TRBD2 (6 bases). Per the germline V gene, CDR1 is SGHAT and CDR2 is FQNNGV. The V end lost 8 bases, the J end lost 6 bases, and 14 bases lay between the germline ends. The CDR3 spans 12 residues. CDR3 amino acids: CASGAGGSEQYF. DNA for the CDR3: TGTGCCAGCGGCGCTGGAGGGAGCGAGCAGTACTTC. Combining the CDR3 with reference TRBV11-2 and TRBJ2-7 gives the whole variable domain EAGVAQSPRYKIIEKRQSVAFWCNPISGHATLYWYQQILGQGPKLLIQFQNNGVVDDSQLPKDRFSAERLKGVDSTLKIQPAKLEDSAVYLCASGAGGSEQYFGPGTRLTVT.

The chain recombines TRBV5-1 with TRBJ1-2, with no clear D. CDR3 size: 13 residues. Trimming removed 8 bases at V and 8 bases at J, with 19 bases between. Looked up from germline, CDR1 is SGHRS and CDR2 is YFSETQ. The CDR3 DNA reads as TGCGCCAGAAGTTCGACCAATGTTATCGGCTACACCTTC. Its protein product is CARSSTNVIGYTF. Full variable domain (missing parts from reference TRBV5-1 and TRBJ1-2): KAGVTQTPRYLIKTRGQQVTLSCSPISGHRSVSWYQQTPGQGLQFLFEYFSETQRNKGNFPGRFSGRQFSNSRSEMNVSTLELGDSALYLCARSSTNVIGYTFGSGTRLTVV.

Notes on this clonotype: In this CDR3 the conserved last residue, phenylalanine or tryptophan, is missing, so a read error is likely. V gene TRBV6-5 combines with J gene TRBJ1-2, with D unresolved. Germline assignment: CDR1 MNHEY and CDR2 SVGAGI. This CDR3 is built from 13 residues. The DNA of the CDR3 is TGTGCCAGCAGTTACGGGCAAAACTGTGGCTACACCTTA. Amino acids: CASSYGQNCGYTL.

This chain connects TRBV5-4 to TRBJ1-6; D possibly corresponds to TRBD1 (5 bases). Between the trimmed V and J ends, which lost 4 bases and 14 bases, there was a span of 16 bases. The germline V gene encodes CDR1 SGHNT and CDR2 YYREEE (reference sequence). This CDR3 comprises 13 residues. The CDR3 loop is CASSIEPGGALHF. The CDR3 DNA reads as TGTGCCAGCAGCATAGAACCGGGGGGGGCCCTCCACTTT.